This T cell receptor (beta chain) was sequenced for a study of human T cells and chemical hapten exposure. Study-level information: Patch testing placed 0.01% DPC on the upper back, with readings at 6 days.

V gave up 0 bases and J gave up 6 bases, with 6 bases separating them. The CDR3 is 14 residues long. TCRdb processed the RACE reads anew with MiXCR; each CDR3 protein has one entry. The sample holds under 100,000 distinct CDR3 sequences, roughly 10% seen once. The time point here: patch test 2, 6 weeks after DPC sensitization. Described treatment: therapeutic diphenylcyclopropenone sensitization with weekly scalp DPC. This chain uses TRBV12-3 or TRBV12-4 with TRBJ1-6; no clear D. This TCR was sampled from a woman aged 25 to 39 with alopecia areata. Some clones in this sample may be carry-over from other donors' samples. The source was whole blood, collected in connection with sensitization to the hapten diphenylcyclopropenone (DPC). The CDR3 loop is CASSLARSNSPLHF. CDR3 nucleotides: TGTGCCAGCAGTTTAGCGAGATCTAATTCACCCCTCCACTTT.